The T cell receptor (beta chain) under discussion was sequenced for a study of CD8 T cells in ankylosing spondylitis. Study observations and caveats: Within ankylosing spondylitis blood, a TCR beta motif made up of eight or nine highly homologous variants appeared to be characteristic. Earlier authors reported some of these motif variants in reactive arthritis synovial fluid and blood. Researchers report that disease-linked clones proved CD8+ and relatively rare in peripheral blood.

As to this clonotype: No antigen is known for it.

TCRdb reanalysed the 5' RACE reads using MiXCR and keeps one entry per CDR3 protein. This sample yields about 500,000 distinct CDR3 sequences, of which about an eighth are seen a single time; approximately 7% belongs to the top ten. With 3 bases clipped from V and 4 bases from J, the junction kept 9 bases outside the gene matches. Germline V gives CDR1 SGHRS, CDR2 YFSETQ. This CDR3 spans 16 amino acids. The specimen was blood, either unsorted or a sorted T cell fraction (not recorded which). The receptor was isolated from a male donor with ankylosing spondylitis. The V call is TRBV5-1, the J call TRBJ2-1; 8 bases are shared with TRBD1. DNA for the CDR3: TGCGCCAGCAGCTGGACCCCCGGGACAGGTTACAATGAGCAGTTCTTC. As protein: CASSWTPGTGYNEQFF.